Listed below are T cell receptor beta chains from one sample, sequenced in a study of shared clonotypes between healthy human individuals. Some clones are missing from TCRdb's copy, which holds only in-frame ones; the method was immunoSEQ multiplex PCR. This table holds 180,000 or so clones, roughly 91% found once. The sample taken for sequencing was naive CD4+ T cells sorted from blood. The receptors stem from a woman aged 30 to 39 in good health. The CDR3 runs from the conserved cysteine through the conserved F or W. D genes are given only for firm matches. The size of a clone is reported for some rows only, either as once, few or many, or as a class for expanded clones.

abundance	v_gene	d_gene	j_gene	CDR3nt	CDR3aa
-	TRBV7-2	-	TRBJ2-2	TGTGCCAGCAGCCTCGATAGCGGGGAGCTGTTTTTT	CASSLDSGELFF
-	TRBV19	TRBD2	TRBJ2-7	TGTGCCAGTAGTGCCCCAGGACTAGCGGGAAGTAGCTACGAGCAGTACTTC	CASSAPGLAGSSYEQYF
once	TRBV28	-	TRBJ2-5	TGTGCCAGCAGTTGGGGAGCCCGGGACCGCCAAGAGACCCAGTACTTC	CASSWGARDRQETQYF
-	TRBV28	-	TRBJ2-1	TGTGCCAGCAGTTTATCCGGTGATAACGGGAGAGAATCCTACAATGAGCAGTTCTTC	CASSLSGDNGRESYNEQFF
-	TRBV28	-	TRBJ2-7	TGTGCCAGCACTTCCGGGATAACTCCCGAGCAGTACTTC	CASTSGITPEQYF
-	TRBV18	-	TRBJ2-3	TGTGCCAGCTCACCTAGCATCACAGATACGCAGTATTTT	CASSPSITDTQYF
-	TRBV18	TRBD1	TRBJ1-5	TGTGCCAGCTCACCCGTGGGGACAGGGGGCGGAAAGGATCAGCCCCAGCATTTT	CASSPVGTGGGKDQPQHF
-	TRBV19	-	TRBJ2-7	TGTGCCAGTAGTCCCATCGGGACACCCTCCAACGAGCAGTACTTC	CASSPIGTPSNEQYF
-	TRBV10-2	TRBD1	TRBJ1-4	TGCGCCAGCAGTGGACAGGGGGCTAATGAAAAACTGTTTTTT	CASSGQGANEKLFF
-	TRBV28	TRBD1	TRBJ2-1	TGTGCCAGCAGTTCCCCCGGACAGGGAAACAATGAGCAGTTCTTC	CASSSPGQGNNEQFF
-	TRBV11-2	-	TRBJ2-7	TGTGCCAGCAGCCACCTGAGATTAGGGCCCCAGGTGGCTCTACGCGAGCAGTACTTC	CASSHLRLGPQVALREQYF
-	TRBV5-1	-	TRBJ1-2	TGCGCCAGCAGCTTTGGACGGACCGGCTACACCTTC	CASSFGRTGYTF
-	TRBV2	-	TRBJ1-5	TGTGCCACCAGCCTTGGTGGCAGACTCAATCAGCCCCAGCATTTT	CATSLGGRLNQPQHF
-	TRBV29-1	-	TRBJ2-5	TGCAGCGTTCGCGGGGAGGCGGAGACCCAGTACTTC	CSVRGEAETQYF
-	TRBV6-1	-	TRBJ1-4	TGTGCCAGCAGAGCCCTTCAGGTTTATGAAAAACTGTTTTTT	CASRALQVYEKLFF
few	TRBV5-1	TRBD1	TRBJ2-7	TGCGCCAGCAGCTTGGGAGAGGGGGCTGGGCAGTACTTC	CASSLGEGAGQYF
-	TRBV5-1	-	TRBJ2-7	TGCGCCAGCAGCTTGGCCGGAGGGGGCAATTACGAGCAGTACTTC	CASSLAGGGNYEQYF
-	TRBV7-9	TRBD2	TRBJ2-7	TGTGCCAGCAGCCCCCGGGGGGACGAGCAGTACTTC	CASSPRGDEQYF
once	TRBV7-2	-	TRBJ2-1	TGTGCCAGCCGTAGCCCGGGGAGCTCCTACAATGAGCAGTTCTTC	CASRSPGSSYNEQFF
-	TRBV10-2	TRBD2	TRBJ2-2	TGCGCCAGCAGGAAACTAGCGGGAGGTTACACCGGGGAGCTGTTTTTT	CASRKLAGGYTGELFF
-	TRBV2	-	TRBJ2-4	TGTGCCAGCAGTCCGGACGGAGCCAAAAACATTCAGTACTTC	CASSPDGAKNIQYF
-	TRBV4-1	TRBD2	TRBJ2-7	TGCGCCAGCAGCTTCCGTACCGGGACTAGCAGGGGAGTCGCCTACGAGCAGTACTTC	CASSFRTGTSRGVAYEQYF
few	TRBV29-1	-	TRBJ2-7	TGCAGCGTTTCATCACGGGGGCCCTACGAGCAGTACTTC	CSVSSRGPYEQYF
-	TRBV2	-	TRBJ2-6	TGTGCCAGCAGTGGGCAAGGGCTCGGGGCCAACGTCCTGACTTTC	CASSGQGLGANVLTF
few	TRBV5-4	-	TRBJ2-7	TGTGCCAGCTCTCCGGGCCAAGCCCACGAGCAGTACTTC	CASSPGQAHEQYF
-	TRBV2	-	TRBJ2-3	TGTGCCAGCCGCACGGTTTGGCTCAGGACAGATACGCAGTATTTT	CASRTVWLRTDTQYF
once	TRBV19	-	TRBJ1-1	TGTGCCAGTAGTCACGGTGGGATGAACACTGAAGCTTTCTTT	CASSHGGMNTEAFF
-	TRBV28	TRBD1	TRBJ2-2	TGTGCCAGCAGACCAGCCGGGACAGAGAACACCGGGGAGCTGTTTTTT	CASRPAGTENTGELFF
-	TRBV19	TRBD1	TRBJ1-3	TGTGCCAGTAGTCTTGGACAGGGCAGCTCTGGAAACACCATATATTTT	CASSLGQGSSGNTIYF
-	TRBV9	-	TRBJ1-1	TGTGCCAGCAGCGTAGCCACAGGGCAGGAAGCTTTCTTT	CASSVATGQEAFF
-	TRBV19	-	TRBJ1-5	TGTGCCAGTAGTACGGGACAAGTTCAGCCCCAGCATTTT	CASSTGQVQPQHF
-	TRBV11-3	-	TRBJ2-1	TGTGCCAGCAGCTTAGTGGGGGGTCATGCCTACAATGAGCAGTTCTTC	CASSLVGGHAYNEQFF
-	TRBV6-6	TRBD1	TRBJ1-2	TGTGCCAGCAGACTAGGACAGGGCTATGGCTACACCTTC	CASRLGQGYGYTF
-	TRBV4-1	TRBD1	TRBJ2-3	TGCGCCAGCAGCCAAGAGACTTCCGACAGGGGTTGGGGAGATACGCAGTATTTT	CASSQETSDRGWGDTQYF
-	TRBV11-1	-	TRBJ2-7	TGTGCCAGCAGCTTATCTGAGGGACACGGAAGCGAGCAGTACTTC	CASSLSEGHGSEQYF
-	TRBV27	-	TRBJ1-4	TGTGCCAGCAGTTCCGGCCGCGCAACTAATGAAAAACTGTTTTTT	CASSSGRATNEKLFF
-	TRBV18	-	TRBJ1-1	TGTGCCAGCTCAAAGGGGGGGGCCCCTGAAGCTTTCTTT	CASSKGGAPEAFF
-	TRBV10-3	-	TRBJ2-1	TGTGCCATCAGTGAGTCAGGGGACCAACACAATGAGCAGTTCTTC	CAISESGDQHNEQFF
-	TRBV11-2	TRBD2	TRBJ2-1	TGTGCCAGCAGTCGTAGCGGGTACTCCTACAATGAGCAGTTCTTC	CASSRSGYSYNEQFF